The present T cell receptor beta chain was sequenced within a study of blood T cell repertoires in COVID-19. Study-wide background: There were acute and convalescent COVID-19 samples, and they came from the United States, Italy and Spain. PBMCs, B-cell-depleted T cells, or T cells were the source of the cDNA or gDNA that made up the material.

Original processing methods: Estimation of nucleated cell counts was performed using reference gene primer amplification. Profiling relied on immunoSEQ multiplex PCR, and the TCRdb table lists in-frame clones only, not all of them. The V and J calls and the clone size are those of that table, but D and trimming were determined from the DNA. The data contain tens of thousands of clones, more than 85% of them singletons. This clone was counted between two and nine times. Trimming left V 1 base short and J 7 bases short, with 2 bases between. The CDR3 length is 12 residues. Germline lookup yields CDR1 SGHVS and CDR2 FQNEAQ.

This receptor was taken from a human donor with active COVID-19. The donor label of this sample is uncertain. What was sequenced was peripheral blood. The V gene is TRBV7-8, the J gene TRBJ1-6; no definite D call. The CDR3 DNA reads as TGTGCCAGCAGCTTAGTAAATTCACCCCTCCACTTT. Amino acids: CASSLVNSPLHF.